The T cell receptor beta chain described here comes from a study of shared clonotypes between healthy human individuals. Whole-study findings and limits: Owing to a small donor count, the genetic and exposure-history diversity represented was limited.

The germline gives CDR1 SGHDT, CDR2 YYEEEE. The CDR3 has 12 residues. V gave up 4 bases and J gave up 3 bases, with 7 bases separating them. Researchers partitioned CD4+ cells into CD45RA+ naive and CD45RA-negative memory subsets. This table comes from immunoSEQ multiplex PCR, and its TCRdb copy is limited to in-frame clones, with some not included. The repertoire holds over a million clones, with about 77% as singletons. Details on this clone: Its antigen is not known.

The TCR sequence derives from a man aged 18 to 30 in good health. The chain joins TRBV5-6 to TRBJ1-1; D is unresolved. The sample comprised memory CD4+ T cells sorted from blood. Subset denoted: CD45RA-negative fraction. The chain's CDR3 is CASSLGYTEAFF. The CDR3 DNA reads TGTGCCAGCAGCCTGGGCTACACTGAAGCTTTCTTT.